This T cell receptor beta chain was identified in a study of CD8+CD57+ T cells in acquired aplastic anemia. General study results and limits: Comparison of patients with controls identified roughly 30 shared CD8+ CDR3 sequences.

Before being chosen for sequencing, patients had shown CD8+CD57+ cell expansion by flow cytometry. This CDR3 is 14 amino acids long. Looked up from germline, CDR1 is SEHNR and CDR2 is FQNEAQ (reference sequence). A remark on this clonotype: The antigen is undetermined.

For CDR3 and TCR beta VDJ profiling, genomic DNA was the template used. TCRdb re-called the reads through MiXCR, storing one row per CDR3 protein. The sample lists around 170,000 distinct CDR3 sequences; 40% to 55% were seen once. The receptor comes from a human donor with aplastic anemia. Source material: sorted CD4+, CD8+, or CD8+CD57+ T cells (not recorded which) from PBMCs. The chain employs TRBV7-9 and TRBJ2-5; 14 bases are a match to TRBD2. Near its end, the DNA agrees better with TRBJ2-7, so the J call may be wrong. This chain's CDR3 is CASTPGLAGVEQYF. Written as DNA, the CDR3 is TGTGCCAGCACCCCGGGACTAGCGGGAGTCGAGCAGTACTTC.